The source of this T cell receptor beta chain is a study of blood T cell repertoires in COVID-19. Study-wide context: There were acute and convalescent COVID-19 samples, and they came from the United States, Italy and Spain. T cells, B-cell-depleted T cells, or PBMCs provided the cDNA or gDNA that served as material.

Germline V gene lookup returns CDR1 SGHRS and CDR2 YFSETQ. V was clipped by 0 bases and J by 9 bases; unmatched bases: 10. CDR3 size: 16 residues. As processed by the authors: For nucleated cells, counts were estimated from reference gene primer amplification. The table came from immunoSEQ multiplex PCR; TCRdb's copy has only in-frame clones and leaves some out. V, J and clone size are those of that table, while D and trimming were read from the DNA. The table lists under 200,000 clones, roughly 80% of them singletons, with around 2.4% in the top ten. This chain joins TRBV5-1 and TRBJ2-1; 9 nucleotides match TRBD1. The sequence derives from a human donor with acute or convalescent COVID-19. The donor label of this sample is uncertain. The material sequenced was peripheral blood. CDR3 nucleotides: TGCGCCAGCAGCTTGGCCGTGGGACAGGGAATGAGTGAGCAGTTCTTC. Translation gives CASSLAVGQGMSEQFF. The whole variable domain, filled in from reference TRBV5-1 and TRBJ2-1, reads KAGVTQTPRYLIKTRGQQVTLSCSPISGHRSVSWYQQTPGQGLQFLFEYFSETQRNKGNFPGRFSGRQFSNSRSEMNVSTLELGDSALYLCASSLAVGQGMSEQFFGPGTRLTVL.